The present entry profiles one T cell receptor (beta chain) with its context. Patients were ruled out by autoimmune disease history or systemic immunosuppression. These data are taken from a study of OX40 agonist ivuxolimab in advanced cancers. Turning to the study itself: Ivuxolimab is a fully human IgG2 antibody that activates OX40 (CD134). Each dose-escalation patient presented with hepatocellular carcinoma, melanoma, renal cell or head and neck cancer.

Libraries were prepared by immunoSEQ multiplex PCR; TCRdb keeps only in-frame clonotypes and omits some of them. The sample shows roughly 100,000 clones, approximately 80% of them seen only once. This sequence originates from an adult with an advanced solid tumor such as melanoma, head and neck, liver or kidney cancer. The sequences come from CD4+ or CD8+ T cells sorted from blood, collected in a trial of the OX40 agonist ivuxolimab.

CDR3 amino acids: CASSLGWGTPENTGELFF. In DNA form, the CDR3 reads TGTGCCAGCAGTTTAGGGTGGGGTACCCCTGAGAACACCGGGGAGCTGTTTTTT. The chain recombines TRBV27 with TRBJ2-2, with D unresolved. Deletions cut 2 bases from V and 1 base from J, with 17 bases between. The CDR3 spans 18 residues. Germline values: CDR1 MNHEY, CDR2 SMNVEV (reference sequence).